The present TCR beta chain was sequenced within a study of beta chain features in type 1 diabetes. Study results and caveats: Fewer insertions but more deletions were seen at VDJ junctions in type 1 diabetes patients. In every one of the four CD4+ subsets, TCRB CDR3s were moderately but significantly shorter in Type 1 diabetes patients. Possibly, sequencing cDNA over-represented cells that had high TCR expression levels.

This clone was observed a handful of times. Antigen specificity is unknown. The sequenced template was cDNA made from the entire isolated RNA. Assay used: immunoSEQ multiplex PCR; TCRdb lists only in-frame clones, some missing. The sample contains approximately 730,000 clones, around an eighth of which appear only once. One heparinised draw, averaging about 116 mL, was taken per donor. The CDR3 has 14 amino acids. The ends were cut back, 0 bases at V and 5 bases at J, with 9 bases in the middle. CDR1 is ENHRY, CDR2 SYGVKD, per germline. The receptor was isolated from a young man with type 1 diabetes. The rearrangement links TRBV10-3 to TRBJ2-3; D is unresolved. Input material: naive CD4+ T cells from blood. The CDR3 loop reads CAISESARIDTQYF. CDR3 in DNA: TGTGCCATCAGTGAGTCTGCCAGGATAGATACGCAGTATTTT.